The source of this T cell receptor beta chain is a study of PD-1 blockade in classical Hodgkin lymphoma. Study-wide findings and caveats: Sources of repertoire differences remain undefined, possibly disease activity or prior therapy.

Sample time point: newly diagnosed, previously untreated cHL patient sample. Thawed PBMCs yielded CD4+ T cells through magnetic negative selection. Assay used: immunoSEQ multiplex PCR; TCRdb lists only in-frame clones, some missing. Found here are some 16,000 clones, about 90% of them singletons; the top ten hold 0.5% to 0.55%. On this clone: The antigen is not known.

The V and J ends lost 4 bases and 0 bases, in that order; junction bases with no gene match: 3. In germline, CDR1 is SGHRS, CDR2 YFSETQ. This CDR3 has 15 residues. The receptor was derived from a human donor with classical Hodgkin lymphoma. J is TRBJ2-2 and V is TRBV5-1, with TRBD2 matching 7 bases. Sequencing was carried out using CD4+ T cells from blood. For the CDR3, the DNA is TGCGCCAGCAGCCCCGGGGGGACGAACACCGGGGAGCTGTTTTTT. Its protein is CASSPGGTNTGELFF. The entire variable domain, with the rest obtained from reference TRBV5-1 and TRBJ2-2, is as follows: KAGVTQTPRYLIKTRGQQVTLSCSPISGHRSVSWYQQTPGQGLQFLFEYFSETQRNKGNFPGRFSGRQFSNSRSEMNVSTLELGDSALYLCASSPGGTNTGELFFGEGSRLTVL.